Below are 5 T cell receptor beta chains sequenced from a single sample in a study of CD4+ T cells in melanoma. Measured with immunoSEQ multiplex PCR; TCRdb has only the in-frame clones, and not every one. The sample has around 10,000 clones; 55% to 75% are singletons. The sample comprised cells from a culture (not recorded whether cultured in vitro). These receptors were taken from a human donor with melanoma.

The chain recombines TRBV30 with TRBJ2-1, with 11 bases matching TRBD2. The ends lost 1 base at V and 1 base at J; junction bases unmatched: 9. Germline V gives CDR1 GTSNPN, CDR2 SVGIG (reference sequence). The CDR3 contains 18 residues. The CDR3 coding sequence is TGTGCCTGGAGTGCCAGTAGCGGGGGGGCCCTTTCCTACAATGAGCAGTTCTTC. This gives the protein CAWSASSGGALSYNEQFF.

This clone rates as medium-sized. The chain combines TRBV18 with TRBJ2-1; no firm D call. From germline, CDR1 is KGHSH and CDR2 LQKENI. This CDR3 is 13 amino acids long. V gave up 4 bases and J gave up 6 bases, with 10 bases separating them. DNA of the CDR3: TGTGCCAGCTCACAGGGAACCGGCAATGAGCAGTTCTTC. As protein: CASSQGTGNEQFF. The variable domain in full, completed from reference TRBV18 and TRBJ2-1, reads NAGVMQNPRHLVRRRGQEARLRCSPMKGHSHVYWYRQLPEEGLKFMVYLQKENIIDESGMPKERFSAEFPKEGPSILRIQQVVRGDSAAYFCASSQGTGNEQFFGPGTRLTVL.

This clone was counted only a few times. The chain joins TRBV6-6 to TRBJ1-5; no definite D call. The length of the CDR3 is 13 residues. The germline V and J ends were trimmed by 0 bases and 5 bases, with 5 bases remaining between them. The germline CDR1 and CDR2 sequences are MNHNY and SVGAGI (reference sequence). In DNA, the CDR3 is TGTGCCAGCAGTTACTCGACCGATCAGCCCCAGCATTTT. Translation gives CASSYSTDQPQHF.

This rearrangement joins TRBV27 to TRBJ2-5; the match to TRBD2 covers 7 bases. Trimming cost V 7 bases and J 5 bases; bases outside gene matches: 7. There are 13 residues in the CDR3. Per the germline V gene, CDR1 is MNHEY and CDR2 is SMNVEV (reference sequence). For the CDR3, the DNA is TGTGCCAGCAAACTAGCGAGTTCGGAGACCCAGTACTTC. It is translated as CASKLASSETQYF.

V usage is TRBV29-1 and J usage is TRBJ1-1, with D possibly being TRBD1 (6 bases). The CDR3 is made up of 15 amino acids. Germline-derived CDR1 and CDR2 are SQVTM and ANQGSEA. The germline V and J ends were trimmed by 5 bases and 0 bases, with 16 bases remaining between them. In DNA form, the CDR3 reads TGCAGCGTTATCAGAGGGGGGGTAATGAACACTGAAGCTTTCTTT. Translation gives CSVIRGGVMNTEAFF.